The 5 T cell receptor beta chains presented below share a single source sample, sequenced in a study of blood T cell repertoires in COVID-19. Sequenced by immunoSEQ multiplex PCR; TCRdb stores in-frame clones only, minus some. The sample lists about 220,000 clones, roughly 84% occurring once. Sequences were obtained from peripheral blood. The receptors stem from a man aged 25 to 40 with active or convalescent COVID-19.

This clone has only a few counts. V is TRBV6-1 and J is TRBJ1-5, with a possible D match to TRBD1 (6 bases). Germline V gives CDR1 MNHNS, CDR2 SASEGT. CDR3 size: 17 residues. V dropped 4 bases and J dropped 4 bases, with 20 bases sitting between them. The CDR3 here is CASSVTGTNRANQPQHF. The CDR3, as DNA: TGTGCCAGCAGTGTAACCGGGACAAATAGGGCGAATCAGCCCCAGCATTTT.

This clone was seen a handful of times. The chain is built from TRBV28 and TRBJ2-5; 7 positions agree with TRBD1. In germline, CDR1 is MDHEN, CDR2 SYDVKM. V trimming: 6 bases; J trimming: 2 bases; junction bases outside the gene matches: 6. This CDR3 comprises 14 residues. The CDR3 reads CASSLRTGQETQYF. In nucleotides, the CDR3 is TGTGCCAGCAGCCTGAGGACAGGTCAAGAGACCCAGTACTTC.

The chain uses TRBV19 and TRBJ2-3; 9 bases agree with TRBD2. CDR1 LNHDA and CDR2 SQIVND come from the germline V gene (reference sequence). The ends lost 3 bases at V and 0 bases at J; junction bases unmatched: 4. The CDR3 is 16 amino acids. For the CDR3, the DNA is TGTGCCAGTAGTATTGTGGCGGGGGGGAGCACAGATACGCAGTATTTT. It encodes CASSIVAGGSTDTQYF.

This chain joins TRBV5-6 and TRBJ2-3; D unresolved. This CDR3 spans 12 amino acids. Germline-derived CDR1 and CDR2 are SGHDT and YYEEEE. The ends were cut back, 2 bases at V and 6 bases at J, with 7 bases in the middle. CDR3 sequence: CASSFLMDTQYF. CDR3 nucleotides: TGTGCCAGCAGCTTCTTAATGGATACGCAGTATTTT.

Only a few counts were recorded for this clone. This chain uses TRBV4-3 with TRBJ2-2; TRBD2 is a possible D gene (6 bases). The V and J ends lost 0 bases and 3 bases respectively, with 14 bases between them. The V gene's germline CDR1 is LGHNA and CDR2 YSLEER. This CDR3 has 17 residues. DNA for the CDR3: TGCGCCAGCAGCCAAGATAGTCCAGCGGGTTACACCGGGGAGCTGTTTTTT. It specifies CASSQDSPAGYTGELFF.